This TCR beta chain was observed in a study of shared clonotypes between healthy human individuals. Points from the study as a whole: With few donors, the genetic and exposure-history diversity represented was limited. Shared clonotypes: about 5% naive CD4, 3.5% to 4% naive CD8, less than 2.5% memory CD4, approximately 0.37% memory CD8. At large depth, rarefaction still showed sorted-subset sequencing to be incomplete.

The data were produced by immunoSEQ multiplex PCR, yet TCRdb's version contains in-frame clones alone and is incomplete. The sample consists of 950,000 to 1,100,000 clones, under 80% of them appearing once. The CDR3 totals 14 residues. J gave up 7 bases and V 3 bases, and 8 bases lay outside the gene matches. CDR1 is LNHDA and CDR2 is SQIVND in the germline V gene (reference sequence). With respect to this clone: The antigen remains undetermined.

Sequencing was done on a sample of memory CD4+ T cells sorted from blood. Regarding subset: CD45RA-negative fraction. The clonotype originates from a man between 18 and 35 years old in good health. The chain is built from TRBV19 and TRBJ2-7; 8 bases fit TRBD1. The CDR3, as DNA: TGTGCCAGTAGTATCCAGACAGGGGTTGGAGAGCAGTACTTC. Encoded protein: CASSIQTGVGEQYF.